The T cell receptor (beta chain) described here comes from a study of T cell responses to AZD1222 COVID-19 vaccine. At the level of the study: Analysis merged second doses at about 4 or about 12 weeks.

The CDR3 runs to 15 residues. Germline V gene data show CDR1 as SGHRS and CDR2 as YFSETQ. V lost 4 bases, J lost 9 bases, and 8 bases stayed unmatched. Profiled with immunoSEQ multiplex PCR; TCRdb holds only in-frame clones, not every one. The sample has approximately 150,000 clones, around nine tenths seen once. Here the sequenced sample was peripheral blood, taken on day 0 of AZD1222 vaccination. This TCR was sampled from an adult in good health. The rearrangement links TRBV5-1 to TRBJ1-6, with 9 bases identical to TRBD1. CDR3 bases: TGCGCCAGCAGCCCCCGGACAGGGGCGGGTTCACCCCTCCACTTT. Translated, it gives CASSPRTGAGSPLHF.